The 5 T cell receptor beta chains below all came from one sample that was sequenced in a study of vaccination and CD4 T cells after COVID-19. Treatment indicated: roughly 11-day PBMC culture with coronavirus spike peptide pools or control peptides (ViraFEST assay). Their cognate antigens are unknown. Researchers used the Oncomine TCR Beta short-read assay to sequence DNA from cultured CD4+ T cells. MiXCR, run by TCRdb on the PCR reads, gives a single entry per CDR3 protein. The data contain around 6,000 distinct CDR3 sequences, about two fifths of them singletons. The sequencing sample was made of CD4+ T cells from blood, cultured in vitro. All receptors derive from a human donor who had recovered from COVID-19.

This clonotype has just a few counts. The chain combines TRBV7-2 with TRBJ2-3; D not resolved. CDR1 is SGHTA, CDR2 FQGNSA, per germline. There are 12 residues in the CDR3. V dropped 5 bases and J dropped 2 bases, with 5 bases sitting between them. The CDR3 sequence is CASSPVTDTQYF. In DNA, the CDR3 is TGTGCCAGCAGCCCCGTCACAGATACGCAGTATTTT.

The V gene is TRBV11-3, the J gene TRBJ2-7; 8 bases are shared with TRBD1. CDR3 length: 14 amino acids. Germline V gene lookup returns CDR1 SGHNT and CDR2 YENEEA. V was clipped by 5 bases and J by 0 bases; unmatched bases: 3. Here the CDR3 reads CASSRDRPSYEQYF. The DNA of the CDR3 is TGTGCCAGCAGCCGGGACAGGCCCTCCTACGAGCAGTACTTC.

The chain has TRBV20-1 and TRBJ2-1, with a possible D match to TRBD2 (5 bases). The germline CDR1 and CDR2 sequences are DFQATT and SNEGSKA (reference sequence). Trimming pared 5 bases from V and 4 bases from J, leaving 15 bases between. CDR3 length: 14 residues. In nucleotides, the CDR3 is TGCAGTGCTCTCTCGGGCGGGTCGTACAATGAGCAGTTCTTC. Translation gives CSALSGGSYNEQFF.

The rearrangement uses TRBV6-5 and TRBJ1-5; the D is unclear. Germline V gives CDR1 MNHEY, CDR2 SVGAGI. There are 12 residues in the CDR3. V was shortened by 2 bases and J by 9 bases, with 8 bases between the two germline ends. The CDR3 DNA is TGTGCCAGCAGTTACCCCAATGGGCCCCAGCATTTT. As protein: CASSYPNGPQHF.

V gene TRBV7-3 combines with J gene TRBJ2-1; possibly TRBD2 for D (5 bases). CDR3 size: 12 residues. The germline gives CDR1 SGHTA, CDR2 FQGTGA. Trimming shortened V by 6 bases and J by 7 bases, and 10 bases separated the two germline ends. The CDR3 region is CASSSTGNEQFF. The CDR3 DNA follows: TGTGCCAGCAGTTCGACGGGGAATGAGCAGTTCTTC.